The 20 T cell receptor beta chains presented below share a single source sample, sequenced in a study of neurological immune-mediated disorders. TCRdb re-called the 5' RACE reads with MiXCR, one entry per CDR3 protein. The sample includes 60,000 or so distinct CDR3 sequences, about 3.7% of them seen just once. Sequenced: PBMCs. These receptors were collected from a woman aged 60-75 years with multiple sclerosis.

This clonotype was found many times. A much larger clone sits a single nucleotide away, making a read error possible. CDR3 sequence (DNA): TGTGCCAGCAGCTTGCTTCCGATAAAGGGGAACACTGAAGCTTTCTTT. Amino acids: CASSLLPIKGNTEAFF. This rearrangement joins TRBV7-2 to TRBJ1-1; no firm D call. Germline V CDR1 and CDR2: SGHTA, FQGNSA. This CDR3 has 16 amino acids. Trimming left V 3 bases short and J 1 base short, with 15 bases between.

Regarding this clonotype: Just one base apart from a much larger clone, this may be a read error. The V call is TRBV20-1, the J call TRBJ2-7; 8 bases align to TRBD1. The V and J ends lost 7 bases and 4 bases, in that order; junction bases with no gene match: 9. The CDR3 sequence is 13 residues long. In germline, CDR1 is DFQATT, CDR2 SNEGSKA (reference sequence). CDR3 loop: CSDSPDRAYEQYF. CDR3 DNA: TGCAGTGATTCCCCGGACAGGGCTTACGAGCAGTACTTC.

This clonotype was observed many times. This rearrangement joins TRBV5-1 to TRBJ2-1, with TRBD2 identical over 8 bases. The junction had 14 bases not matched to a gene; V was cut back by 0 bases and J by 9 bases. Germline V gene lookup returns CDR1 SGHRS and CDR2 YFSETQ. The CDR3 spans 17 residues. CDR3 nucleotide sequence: TGCGCCAGCAGCTTGGTTACCGGGACTAGGTTTGTCGGTGAGCAGTTCTTC. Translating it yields CASSLVTGTRFVGEQFF.

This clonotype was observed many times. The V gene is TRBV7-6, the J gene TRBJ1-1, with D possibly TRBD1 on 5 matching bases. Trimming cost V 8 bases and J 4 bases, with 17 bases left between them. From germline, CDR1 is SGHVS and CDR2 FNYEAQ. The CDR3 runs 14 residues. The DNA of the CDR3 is TGTGCCAGCGCACCCCTCGATACAGGCACTGAAGCTTTCTTT. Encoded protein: CASAPLDTGTEAFF. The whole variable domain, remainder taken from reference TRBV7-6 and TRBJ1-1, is GAGVSQSPRYKVTKRGQDVALRCDPISGHVSLYWYRQALGQGPEFLTYFNYEAQQDKSGLPNDRFSAERPEGSISTLTIQRTEQRDSAMYRCASAPLDTGTEAFFGQGTRLTVV.

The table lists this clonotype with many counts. CDR3 DNA: TGTGCCATCAGTCGGGGGGGCGGCGAGCAGTACTTC. As protein: CAISRGGGEQYF. This rearrangement joins TRBV10-3 to TRBJ2-7, with 8 bases that match TRBD2. Germline lookup yields CDR1 ENHRY and CDR2 SYGVKD. V dropped 5 bases and J dropped 6; count of bases not matched to a gene: 3. The CDR3 has 12 amino acids.

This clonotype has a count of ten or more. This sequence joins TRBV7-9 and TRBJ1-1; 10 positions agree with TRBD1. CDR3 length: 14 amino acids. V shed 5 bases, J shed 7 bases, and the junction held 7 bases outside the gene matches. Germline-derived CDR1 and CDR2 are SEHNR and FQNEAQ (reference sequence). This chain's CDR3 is CASSQTRDRGEAFF. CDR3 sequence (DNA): TGTGCCAGCAGCCAGACACGGGACAGGGGTGAAGCTTTCTTT.

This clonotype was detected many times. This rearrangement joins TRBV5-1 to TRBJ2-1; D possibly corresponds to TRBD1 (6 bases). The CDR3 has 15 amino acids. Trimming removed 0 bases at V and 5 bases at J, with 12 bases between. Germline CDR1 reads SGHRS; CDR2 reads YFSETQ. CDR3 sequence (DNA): TGCGCCAGCAGCTTGGAGGGCAGGGGCAACAATGAGCAGTTCTTC. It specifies CASSLEGRGNNEQFF.

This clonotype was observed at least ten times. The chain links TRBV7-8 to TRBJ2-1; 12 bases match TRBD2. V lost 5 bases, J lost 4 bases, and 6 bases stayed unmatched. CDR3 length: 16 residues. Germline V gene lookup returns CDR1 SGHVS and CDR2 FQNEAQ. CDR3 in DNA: TGTGCCAGCAGCCCACGGACTAGCGGGAATTACAATGAGCAGTTCTTC. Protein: CASSPRTSGNYNEQFF. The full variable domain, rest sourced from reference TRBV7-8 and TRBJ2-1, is GAGVSQSPRYKVAKRGQDVALRCDPISGHVSLFWYQQALGQGPEFLTYFQNEAQLDKSGLPSDRFFAERPEGSVSTLKIQRTQQEDSAVYLCASSPRTSGNYNEQFFGPGTRLTVL.

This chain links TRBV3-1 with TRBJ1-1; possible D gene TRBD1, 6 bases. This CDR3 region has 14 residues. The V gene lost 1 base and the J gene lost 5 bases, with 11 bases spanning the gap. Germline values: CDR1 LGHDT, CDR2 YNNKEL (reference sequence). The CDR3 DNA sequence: TGTGCCAGCAGCCAAGTCCAGGGGAATACTGAAGCTTTCTTT. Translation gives CASSQVQGNTEAFF. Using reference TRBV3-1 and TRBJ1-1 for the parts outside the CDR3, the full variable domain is DTAVSQTPKYLVTQMGNDKSIKCEQNLGHDTMYWYKQDSKKFLKIMFSYNNKELIINETVPNRFSPKSPDKAHLNLHINSLELGDSAVYFCASSQVQGNTEAFFGQGTRLTVV.

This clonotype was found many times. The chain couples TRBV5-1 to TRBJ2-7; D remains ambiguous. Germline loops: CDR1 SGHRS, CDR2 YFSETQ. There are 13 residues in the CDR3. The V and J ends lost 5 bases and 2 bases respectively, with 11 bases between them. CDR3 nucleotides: TGCGCCAGCAGTCGCGACAATGCCTACGAGCAGTACTTC. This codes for CASSRDNAYEQYF.

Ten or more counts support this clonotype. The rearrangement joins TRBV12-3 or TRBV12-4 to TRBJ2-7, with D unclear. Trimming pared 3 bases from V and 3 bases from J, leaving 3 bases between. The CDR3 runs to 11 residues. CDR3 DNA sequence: TGTGCCAGCAGTTTTAACTACGAGCAGTACTTC. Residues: CASSFNYEQYF.

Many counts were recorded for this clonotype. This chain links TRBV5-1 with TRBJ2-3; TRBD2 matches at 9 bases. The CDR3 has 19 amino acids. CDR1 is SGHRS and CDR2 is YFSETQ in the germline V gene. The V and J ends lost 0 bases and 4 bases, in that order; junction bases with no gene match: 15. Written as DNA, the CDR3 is TGCGCCAGCAGCTTGGAGGGAGACAGGCGGGGGGGCCGTGCAGATACGCAGTATTTT. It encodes CASSLEGDRRGGRADTQYF.

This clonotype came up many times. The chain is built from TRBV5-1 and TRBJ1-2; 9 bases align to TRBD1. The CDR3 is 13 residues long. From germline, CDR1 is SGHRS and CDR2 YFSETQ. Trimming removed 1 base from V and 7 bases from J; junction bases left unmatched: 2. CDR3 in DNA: TGCGCCAGCAGCTTGCTACAGGGGGCTGGCTACACCTTC. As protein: CASSLLQGAGYTF. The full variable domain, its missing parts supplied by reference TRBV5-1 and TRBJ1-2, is KAGVTQTPRYLIKTRGQQVTLSCSPISGHRSVSWYQQTPGQGLQFLFEYFSETQRNKGNFPGRFSGRQFSNSRSEMNVSTLELGDSALYLCASSLLQGAGYTFGSGTRLTVV.

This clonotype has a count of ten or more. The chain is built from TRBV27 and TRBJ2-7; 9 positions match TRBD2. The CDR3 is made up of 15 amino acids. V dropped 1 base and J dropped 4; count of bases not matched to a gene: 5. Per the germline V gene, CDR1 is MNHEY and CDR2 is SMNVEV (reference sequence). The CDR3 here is CASSLFGTSIYEQYF. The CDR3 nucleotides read TGTGCCAGCAGTTTATTCGGGACTAGCATATACGAGCAGTACTTC.

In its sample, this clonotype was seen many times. CDR3 sequence (DNA): TGCAGTGCTAGTTCCCTCTTAGGCAGGGGGCGCGCATCCCCCTACGAGCAGTACTTC. It specifies CSASSLLGRGRASPYEQYF. The chain links TRBV20-1 to TRBJ2-7; the match to TRBD1 covers 8 bases. Germline V CDR1 and CDR2: DFQATT, SNEGSKA (reference sequence). The CDR3 is 19 amino acids. V dropped 3 bases and J dropped 2; count of bases not matched to a gene: 21.

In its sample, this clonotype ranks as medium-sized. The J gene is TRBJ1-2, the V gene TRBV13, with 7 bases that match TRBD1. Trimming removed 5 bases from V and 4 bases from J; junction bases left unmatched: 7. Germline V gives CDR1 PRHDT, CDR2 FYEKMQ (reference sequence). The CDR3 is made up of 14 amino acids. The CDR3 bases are TGTGCCAGCAGCCCACAGGGGCGACCCTATGGCTACACCTTC. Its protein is CASSPQGRPYGYTF.

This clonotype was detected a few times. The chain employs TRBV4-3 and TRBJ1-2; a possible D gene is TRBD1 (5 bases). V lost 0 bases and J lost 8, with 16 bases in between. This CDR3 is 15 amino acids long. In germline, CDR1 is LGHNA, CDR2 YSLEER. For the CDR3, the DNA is TGCGCCAGCAGCCAAGATGGCAGGGCAAAGTGGGGCTACACCTTC. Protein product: CASSQDGRAKWGYTF.

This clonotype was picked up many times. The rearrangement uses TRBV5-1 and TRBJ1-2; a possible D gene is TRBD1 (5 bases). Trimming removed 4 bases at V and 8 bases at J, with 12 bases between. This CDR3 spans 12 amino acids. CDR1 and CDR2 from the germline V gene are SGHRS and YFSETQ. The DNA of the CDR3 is TGCGCCAGCAGCGGGGCAGGTTGGGGCTACACCTTC. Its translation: CASSGAGWGYTF.

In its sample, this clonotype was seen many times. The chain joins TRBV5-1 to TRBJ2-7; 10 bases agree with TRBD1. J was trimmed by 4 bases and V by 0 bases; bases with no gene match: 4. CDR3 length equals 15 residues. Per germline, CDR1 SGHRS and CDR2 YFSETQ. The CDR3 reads CASSLDGQGDYEQYF. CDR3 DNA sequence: TGCGCCAGCAGCTTGGATGGACAGGGGGATTACGAGCAGTACTTC.

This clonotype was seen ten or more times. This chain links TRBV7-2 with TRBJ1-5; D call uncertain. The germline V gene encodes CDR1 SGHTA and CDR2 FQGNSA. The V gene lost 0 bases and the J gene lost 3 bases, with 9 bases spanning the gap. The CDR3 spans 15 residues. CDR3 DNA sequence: TGTGCCAGCAGCTTAGCGCGTGGGAACAATCAGCCCCAGCATTTT. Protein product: CASSLARGNNQPQHF.